This T cell receptor beta chain came from a study of beta chain features in type 1 diabetes. Trimming removed 2 bases from V and 0 bases from J; junction bases left unmatched: 10. Germline CDR1 MNHEY, CDR2 SMNVEV (reference sequence). The CDR3 is 17 residues long. There are a few counts of this clone. The antigen remains undetermined. Isolated RNA was reverse transcribed in full, so expressed TCRB transcripts were sequenced. The assay was immunoSEQ multiplex PCR, and TCRdb's table has in-frame clones only and misses some. The sample has fewer than 200,000 clones, over 9% seen once; the top ten hold more than 0.45%. Study-level results: Shortening of TCRB CDR3s, moderate but significant, appeared in all four CD4+ subsets of Type 1 diabetes patients. PCR could preferentially amplify shorter templates, alike in patients and controls.

The collection from each donor was one heparinised blood draw averaging roughly 0.12 L. It was via CD45RO/CCR7/CD25/CD127/CD95/CD27 that CD4+ naive, central memory, regulatory and stem cell-like memory cells were sorted. This receptor was identified in a man aged 25 to 45 with type 1 diabetes. The sequenced sample consisted of central memory CD4+ T cells from blood. The J gene is TRBJ2-7, the V gene TRBV27; 7 positions agree with TRBD1. The CDR3 is CASSLVGVDRTSYEQYF. Here the CDR3 DNA reads TGTGCCAGCAGTTTAGTCGGGGTGGACAGGACCTCCTACGAGCAGTACTTC.